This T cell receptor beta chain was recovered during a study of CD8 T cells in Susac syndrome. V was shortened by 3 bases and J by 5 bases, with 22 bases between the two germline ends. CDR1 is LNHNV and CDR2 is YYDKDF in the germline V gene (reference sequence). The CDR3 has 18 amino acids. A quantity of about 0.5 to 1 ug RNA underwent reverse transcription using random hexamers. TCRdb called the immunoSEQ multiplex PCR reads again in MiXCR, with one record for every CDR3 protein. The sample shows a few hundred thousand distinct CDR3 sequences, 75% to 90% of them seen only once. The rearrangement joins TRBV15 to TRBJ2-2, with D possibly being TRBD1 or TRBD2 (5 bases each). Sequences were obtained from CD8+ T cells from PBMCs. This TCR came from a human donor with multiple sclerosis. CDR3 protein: CATSSRDLIPPGTGELFF. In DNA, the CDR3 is TGTGCCACCAGCAGCAGGGACCTAATCCCGCCGGGGACCGGGGAGCTGTTTTTT.